This paragraph covers one TCR beta chain sequence. Per the original methods: From reference gene primer amplification, estimates of nucleated cell counts were derived. Some clones are missing from TCRdb's copy, which holds only in-frame ones; the method was immunoSEQ multiplex PCR. V and J calls and clone size are those listed in that table; D and trimming were worked out from the DNA. This table holds tens of thousands of clones, around 86% found once. The data originate from a study of blood T cell repertoires in COVID-19. For the study at large: COVID-19 samples, acute and convalescent, were from the United States, Italy and Spain. T cells, B-cell-depleted T cells, or PBMCs supplied cDNA or gDNA.

The CDR3 sequence is 14 residues long. Deletions cut 5 bases from V and 3 bases from J, with 11 bases between. Per the germline V gene, CDR1 is LNHDA and CDR2 is SQIVND (reference sequence). J is TRBJ1-5 and V is TRBV19; possibly TRBD1 for D (5 bases). Input material: peripheral blood. This TCR was recovered from a man under 40 with acute or convalescent COVID-19. The CDR3: CASSWSRDNQPQHF. The CDR3 DNA reads TGTGCCAGTAGTTGGAGCAGGGACAATCAGCCCCAGCATTTT.